This T cell receptor (beta chain) emerged from a study of CD8 T cells in Susac syndrome. Sequencing of TCR beta drew on CD8+ and CD4+ T cells from blood. The TEMRA cells underwent FACS enrichment, while the CD8+ and CD4+ T cells underwent negative isolation. The RNA, about 0.5 to 1 ug, was put through reverse transcription using random hexamers. TCRdb reprocessed the immunoSEQ multiplex PCR reads via MiXCR and lists one record per CDR3 protein. The data hold 100,000 to 150,000 distinct CDR3 sequences, with around 94% observed a single time. Germline loops: CDR1 SNHLY, CDR2 FYNNEI. V was cut by 4 bases and J by 4 bases, with 20 bases left in between. The CDR3 contains 17 residues.

Sequencing input: CD8+ T cells from PBMCs. This sequence originates from a human donor with Susac syndrome. This chain links TRBV2 with TRBJ2-1; tentative D call: TRBD2 (5 bases). CDR3 sequence (DNA): TGTGCCAGCAGTGGGTCCTCTAGTCGCGGGCCGTACAATGAGCAGTTCTTC. It is translated as CASSGSSSRGPYNEQFF.